This entry features one T cell receptor beta chain sequence. What it recognizes is unknown. The record originates from a study of cytomegalovirus exposure and HLA in healthy donors. Points from the study as a whole: TCR beta chains numbering more than 150 were designated cytomegalovirus-associated.

This CDR3 has 17 amino acids. Trimming pared 6 bases from V and 1 base from J, leaving 19 bases between. Looked up from germline, CDR1 is SEHNR and CDR2 is FQNEAQ (reference sequence). Produced via immunoSEQ multiplex PCR; TCRdb's table is partial and in-frame only. The sample includes over 110,000 clones, 84% of them seen just once. V usage is TRBV7-9 and J usage is TRBJ2-1; D might be TRBD1 (6 bases). The sample comprised PBMCs. The receptor was isolated from a woman in her thirties in good health and CMV-seronegative. The CDR3 sequence: CASRPTWGRLSYNEQFF. The CDR3 nucleotides read TGTGCCAGCAGACCTACTTGGGGGCGATTATCCTACAATGAGCAGTTCTTC.